The 13 T cell receptor beta chains below come from one sample, sequenced in a study of human T cells and chemical hapten exposure. From the RACE reads, TCRdb called clonotypes with MiXCR, one entry per CDR3 protein. The table records around 99,000 distinct CDR3 sequences, over 10% of them present only once. Specified time point: patch test 1, 2 weeks after DPC sensitization. As for treatment: therapeutic diphenylcyclopropenone sensitization with weekly scalp DPC. The specimen comprised whole blood, sampled in connection with sensitization to the hapten diphenylcyclopropenone (DPC). All receptors derive from a woman aged 40 to 55 with alopecia areata. Some clones in this sample may be carry-over from other donors' samples.

This clonotype was seen a handful of times. The chain joins TRBV11-2 to TRBJ1-5; a weak D match, TRBD1 (5 bases). Between the trimmed V and J ends, which lost 2 bases and 3 bases, there was a span of 8 bases. This CDR3 region has 14 residues. Germline CDR1 reads SGHAT; CDR2 reads FQNNGV. The CDR3 sequence: CASSLQGSNQPQHF. The CDR3 DNA sequence: TGTGCCAGCAGCTTACAGGGATCCAATCAGCCCCAGCATTTT.

The sample holds a few counts of this clonotype. The J gene is TRBJ2-1, the V gene TRBV27; D ambiguous. The V gene lost 1 base and the J gene lost 4 bases, with 11 bases spanning the gap. The CDR3 consists of 15 residues. Germline CDR1 is MNHEY and CDR2 is SMNVEV (reference sequence). Here the CDR3 reads CASSLYPGPYNEQFF. DNA of the CDR3: TGTGCCAGCAGTTTATACCCCGGCCCGTACAATGAGCAGTTCTTC.

The genes are TRBV28 and TRBJ2-1; 8 bases match TRBD2. Germline-derived CDR1 and CDR2 are MDHEN and SYDVKM. The CDR3 contains 17 residues. V trimming: 5 bases; J trimming: 0 bases; junction bases outside the gene matches: 9. CDR3 DNA sequence: TGTGCCAGCAGTACCCCGGGACTAGTGAGCTCCTACAATGAGCAGTTCTTC. Protein sequence: CASSTPGLVSSYNEQFF.

This clonotype was seen only a few times. This chain joins TRBV3-1 and TRBJ1-6; 9 bases are a match to TRBD1. The V segment lost 5 bases and the J segment 9 bases; nucleotides outside the gene matches: 5. Looked up from germline, CDR1 is LGHDT and CDR2 is YNNKEL (reference sequence). The CDR3 loop spans 14 amino acids. The CDR3 protein is CASSSSGQGSPLHF. The CDR3 DNA reads TGTGCCAGCAGCTCATCGGGACAGGGTTCACCCCTCCACTTT. The variable domain in full, with the rest retrieved from reference TRBV3-1 and TRBJ1-6, is DTAVSQTPKYLVTQMGNDKSIKCEQNLGHDTMYWYKQDSKKFLKIMFSYNNKELIINETVPNRFSPKSPDKAHLNLHINSLELGDSAVYFCASSSSGQGSPLHFGNGTRLTVT.

This clonotype has just a few counts. The chain employs TRBV6-6 and TRBJ2-5; tentative D call: TRBD2 (6 bases). Germline V gene data show CDR1 as MNHNY and CDR2 as SVGAGI (reference sequence). V was shortened by 0 bases and J by 3 bases, with 11 bases between the two germline ends. The CDR3 has 15 amino acids. The CDR3 DNA sequence: TGTGCCAGCAGTTACTCGGAGGCGGGAAAAGAGACCCAGTACTTC. Amino acid sequence: CASSYSEAGKETQYF.

This rearrangement joins TRBV6-6 to TRBJ2-2; D gene unclear. V was clipped by 4 bases and J by 0 bases, with 9 bases between them. In germline, CDR1 is MNHNY, CDR2 SVGAGI (reference sequence). The CDR3 is 15 amino acids. The CDR3 DNA is TGTGCCAGCAGTTTGGGTGGCGCGAACACCGGGGAGCTGTTTTTT. It codes for CASSLGGANTGELFF.

This clonotype occurred many times. The CDR3 DNA is TGTGCCAGCAGCCGGGGACTAGCGGGAGGCGGGGAGCTGTTTTTT. It yields the protein CASSRGLAGGGELFF. The V and J genes are TRBV7-3 and TRBJ2-2; 15 bases align to TRBD2. V lost 5 bases to trimming and J lost 7 bases; unmatched junction nucleotides: 2. The germline gives CDR1 SGHTA, CDR2 FQGTGA. CDR3 length: 15 residues.

This chain links TRBV20-1 with TRBJ2-4; D is uncertain. Germline lookup yields CDR1 DFQATT and CDR2 SNEGSKA (reference sequence). The CDR3 totals 12 residues. Trimming pared 5 bases from V and 6 bases from J, leaving 11 bases between. The CDR3 loop is CSAPDRLNIQYF. The CDR3, as DNA: TGCAGTGCTCCGGACCGGTTAAACATTCAGTACTTC.

This clonotype was seen ten or more times. The V and J genes are TRBV6-5 and TRBJ1-1, with D tentatively TRBD1 (5 bases). Trimming removed 8 bases at V and 3 bases at J, with 16 bases between. This CDR3 is built from 14 residues. Per germline, CDR1 MNHEY and CDR2 SVGAGI. The CDR3 nucleotides read TGTGCCAGCGGGGGGGTTGGAGAGGACACTGAAGCTTTCTTT. Translating gives CASGGVGEDTEAFF.

The V and J genes are TRBV20-1 and TRBJ2-7; D uncertain. Per germline, CDR1 DFQATT and CDR2 SNEGSKA (reference sequence). V was pared by 2 bases and J by 5 bases, with 7 bases between. The CDR3 has 11 amino acids. CDR3 in DNA: TGCAGTGCTAGAATTCGGCACGAGCAGTACTTC. Amino acids: CSARIRHEQYF.

This sequence joins TRBV5-1 and TRBJ2-7; TRBD2 matches 7 bases. J lost 8 bases, V lost 0 bases, and 11 bases had no gene match. The CDR3 contains 15 residues. CDR1 is SGHRS and CDR2 is YFSETQ in the germline V gene. The CDR3 is CASSLVTSVREKQYF. CDR3 in DNA: TGCGCCAGCAGCTTGGTAACTAGCGTGAGGGAGAAGCAGTACTTC. Full variable domain (remainder filled in from reference TRBV5-1 and TRBJ2-7): KAGVTQTPRYLIKTRGQQVTLSCSPISGHRSVSWYQQTPGQGLQFLFEYFSETQRNKGNFPGRFSGRQFSNSRSEMNVSTLELGDSALYLCASSLVTSVREKQYFGPGTRLTVT.

This clonotype was observed a handful of times. The rearrangement uses TRBV7-9 and TRBJ2-7, with 9 bases identical to TRBD1. The CDR3 is 14 amino acids. In germline, CDR1 is SEHNR, CDR2 FQNEAQ (reference sequence). The V segment lost 5 bases and the J segment 5 bases; nucleotides outside the gene matches: 7. The CDR3 sequence: CASSPGTGRNEQYF. DNA of the CDR3: TGTGCCAGCAGCCCAGGGACAGGGAGGAACGAGCAGTACTTC.

This clonotype came up many times. The chain employs TRBV10-3 and TRBJ2-7; 8 nucleotides align to TRBD1. V trimming: 10 bases; J trimming: 0 bases; junction bases outside the gene matches: 8. There are 14 residues in the CDR3. Per the germline V gene, CDR1 is ENHRY and CDR2 is SYGVKD. Written as DNA, the CDR3 is TGTGCCACCGAGGACAGGGAAAGCTCCTACGAGCAGTACTTC. Translation: CATEDRESSYEQYF.